This is a list of T cell receptor beta chains from one sample in a study of regulatory T cells in long-lasting Graves disease. TCRdb redid the calling of the multiplex PCR reads with MiXCR, one entry per CDR3 protein. The table lists hundreds of thousands of distinct CDR3 sequences, 16% of them singletons, with around 27% in the top ten. These data are also associated with another study on T cells in Graves' hyperthyroidism and ophthalmopathy.

The input for sequencing was peripheral blood mononuclear cells (PBMCs), taken at new diagnosis, from a patient treated with antithyroid drugs. These receptors all come from a man aged 35 to 55 with Graves disease. The CDR3 runs from the conserved cysteine through the conserved F or W. D genes are given only for firm matches. Size is stated for part of the rows, as once, few or many counts, or as a class when the clone is expanded.

length,V,D,size,J,CDR3,DNA
17,TRBV7-2,TRBD2,many,TRBJ2-7,CASSPGTSGTYSYEQYF,TGTGCCAGCAGCCCTGGGACTAGCGGGACCTACTCCTACGAGCAGTACTTC
13,TRBV30,-,-,TRBJ1-5,CAWSQGFGQPQHF,TGTGCCTGGAGTCAGGGGTTTGGTCAGCCCCAGCATTTT
15,TRBV2,-,many,TRBJ1-5,CASSEFDNRGQPQHF,TGTGCCAGCAGTGAGTTTGACAATCGGGGCCAGCCCCAGCATTTT
15,TRBV5-1,-,many,TRBJ2-1,CASSPALGSYNEQFF,TGCGCCAGCAGCCCCGCCCTGGGTTCCTACAATGAGCAGTTCTTC
13,TRBV12-3/TRBV12-4,-,many,TRBJ2-7,CASTYSGHYEQYF,TGTGCCAGCACATACTCGGGACACTACGAGCAGTACTTC
17,TRBV3-1,TRBD2,few,TRBJ2-5,CASSQGDAAGDQETQYF,TGTGCCAGCAGCCAAGGGGACGCGGCGGGGGACCAAGAGACCCAGTACTTC
13,TRBV2,-,few,TRBJ2-7,CASLKGLPYEQYF,TGTGCCAGCCTCAAAGGGCTTCCCTACGAGCAGTACTTC
17,TRBV11-1,-,few,TRBJ1-1,CASSYPPGHGGNTEAFF,TGTGCCAGCAGCTATCCACCGGGACACGGGGGCAACACTGAAGCTTTCTTT
15,TRBV2,-,-,TRBJ2-7,CASSYSRGEGYEQYF,TGTGCCAGCAGTTACTCAAGAGGGGAAGGTTACGAGCAGTACTTC
16,TRBV5-4,-,many,TRBJ2-3,CASSFPSTALTDTQYF,TGTGCCAGCAGCTTTCCTTCGACAGCCCTTACAGATACGCAGTATTTT
15,TRBV20-1,-,many,TRBJ2-3,CSARKSDFDTDTQYF,TGCAGTGCTAGAAAGTCGGACTTCGACACAGATACGCAGTATTTT
16,TRBV4-2,-,-,TRBJ2-1,CASSQDPRGGFSEQFF,TGTGCCAGCAGCCAAGATCCTAGGGGGGGCTTCTCTGAGCAGTTCTTC
13,TRBV2,TRBD2,many,TRBJ2-7,CASSPERGYEQYF,TGTGCCAGCAGCCCAGAGCGGGGATACGAGCAGTACTTC
15,TRBV4-1,-,many,TRBJ2-7,CASSQEAEQGYEQYF,TGCGCCAGCAGCCAAGAGGCCGAACAGGGCTACGAGCAGTACTTC
14,TRBV6-9,TRBD1,few,TRBJ1-4,CASSSQGADEKLFF,TGTGCCAGCAGTTCACAGGGGGCGGACGAAAAACTGTTTTTT
14,TRBV20-1,TRBD1,many,TRBJ1-4,CSARTGLNNEKLFF,TGCAGTGCTAGGACAGGGTTAAATAATGAAAAACTGTTTTTT
13,TRBV6-1,-,many,TRBJ2-7,CASRRGLTYEQYF,TGTGCCAGCAGGCGGGGACTCACCTACGAGCAGTACTTC
13,TRBV7-9,-,-,TRBJ1-4,CASSLTANEKLFF,TGTGCCAGCAGCTTAACCGCCAATGAAAAACTGTTTTTT
17,TRBV18,TRBD2,many,TRBJ2-7,CASSPPGLAGGTGEQYF,TGTGCCAGCTCACCCCCGGGACTAGCGGGGGGCACCGGCGAGCAGTACTTC
12,TRBV20-1,TRBD2,few,TRBJ2-7,CSARGTNYEQYF,TGCAGTGCTAGGGGGACTAACTACGAGCAGTACTTC
13,TRBV12-3/TRBV12-4,-,many,TRBJ2-1,CASSFSDLYEQFF,TGTGCCAGCAGTTTTTCGGACCTCTATGAGCAGTTCTTC
13,TRBV30,-,-,TRBJ2-7,CAWSPPRPGEQYF,TGTGCCTGGAGTCCTCCGAGACCGGGGGAGCAGTACTTC
16,TRBV24-1,-,many,TRBJ2-2,CATSDPRGGGNGELFF,TGTGCCACCAGTGATCCAAGGGGGGGCGGCAACGGGGAGCTGTTTTTT
17,TRBV9,TRBD2,many,TRBJ2-5,CASSYGLAGGWGETQYF,TGTGCCAGCAGCTATGGACTAGCGGGGGGCTGGGGGGAGACCCAGTACTTC
15,TRBV11-1,-,many,TRBJ2-1,CASRQSRGSYNEQFF,TGTGCCAGCAGGCAGAGCAGGGGTTCCTACAATGAGCAGTTCTTC
16,TRBV24-1,TRBD1,few,TRBJ2-3,CATSDFGTVPTDTQYF,TGTGCCACCAGTGATTTCGGGACAGTCCCCACAGATACGCAGTATTTT
15,TRBV28,TRBD1,many,TRBJ1-1,CASRPTGQGERGAFF,TGTGCCAGCAGGCCCACGGGACAGGGGGAAAGGGGAGCTTTCTTT
13,TRBV7-9,TRBD2,few,TRBJ2-3,CASRPGGTDTQYF,TGTGCCAGCAGACCGGGGGGGACAGATACGCAGTATTTT
14,TRBV25-1,-,once,TRBJ2-3,CASTSRWLGDTQYF,TGTGCCAGCACCTCTCGGTGGTTAGGGGATACGCAGTATTTT
12,TRBV29-1,TRBD1,-,TRBJ2-7,CSAQGALYEQYF,TGCAGCGCCCAGGGGGCCCTCTACGAGCAGTACTTC
15,TRBV20-1,-,many,TRBJ2-1,CSAREDSVSYNEQFF,TGCAGTGCTAGAGAAGACAGTGTCTCCTACAATGAGCAGTTCTTC
15,TRBV30,-,many,TRBJ1-4,CAWSVRRGVTEKLFF,TGTGCCTGGAGTGTAAGGCGAGGGGTTACTGAAAAACTGTTTTTT
14,TRBV2,TRBD1,-,TRBJ1-2,CASSDRQGEGGYTF,TGTGCCAGCAGTGATCGACAGGGGGAGGGTGGCTACACCTTC
18,TRBV7-8,TRBD1,many,TRBJ1-2,CASSLAREGGPSNYGYTF,TGTGCCAGCAGCTTAGCGCGGGAAGGGGGCCCCTCTAACTATGGCTACACCTTC
12,TRBV11-1,-,many,TRBJ2-2,CASSFGDGELFF,TGTGCCAGCAGCTTTGGGGATGGGGAGCTGTTTTTT
13,TRBV5-1,-,many,TRBJ2-3,CASSLAISDTQYF,TGCGCCAGCAGCTTGGCCATTTCAGATACGCAGTATTTT
17,TRBV9,TRBD2,many,TRBJ2-3,CASSYGLAGGRRDTQYF,TGTGCCAGCAGCTACGGACTAGCGGGGGGGCGCCGGGATACGCAGTATTTT
15,TRBV12-3/TRBV12-4,-,many,TRBJ1-5,CASSLRDGPNQPQHF,TGTGCCAGCAGTTTAAGGGACGGACCCAATCAGCCCCAGCATTTT
15,TRBV25-1,-,-,TRBJ1-4,CASSGIASVAEKLFF,TGTGCCAGCAGTGGGATCGCGTCCGTTGCTGAAAAACTGTTTTTT
15,TRBV6-4,-,many,TRBJ2-5,CASSQDQGPQETQYF,TGTGCCAGCAGTCAAGATCAGGGACCCCAAGAGACCCAGTACTTC